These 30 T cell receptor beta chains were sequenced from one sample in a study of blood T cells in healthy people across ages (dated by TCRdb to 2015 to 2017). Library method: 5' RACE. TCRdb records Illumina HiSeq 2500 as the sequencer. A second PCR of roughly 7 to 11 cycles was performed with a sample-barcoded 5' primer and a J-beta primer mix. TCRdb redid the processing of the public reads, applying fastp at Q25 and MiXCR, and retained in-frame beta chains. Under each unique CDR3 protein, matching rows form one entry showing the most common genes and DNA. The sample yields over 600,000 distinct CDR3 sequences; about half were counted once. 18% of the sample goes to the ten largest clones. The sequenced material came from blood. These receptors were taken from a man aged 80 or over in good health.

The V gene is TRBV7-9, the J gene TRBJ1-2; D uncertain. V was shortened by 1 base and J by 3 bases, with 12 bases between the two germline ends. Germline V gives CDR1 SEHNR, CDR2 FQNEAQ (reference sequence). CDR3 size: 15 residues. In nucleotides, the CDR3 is TGTGCCAGCAGCTTAGGACGGGAAGATTACTATGGCTACACCTTC. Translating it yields CASSLGREDYYGYTF. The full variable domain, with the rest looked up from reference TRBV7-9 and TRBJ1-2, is DTGVSQNPRHKITKRGQNVTFRCDPISEHNRLYWYRQTLGQGPEFLTYFQNEAQLEKSRLLSDRFSAERPKGSFSTLEIQRTEQGDSAMYLCASSLGREDYYGYTFGSGTRLTVV.

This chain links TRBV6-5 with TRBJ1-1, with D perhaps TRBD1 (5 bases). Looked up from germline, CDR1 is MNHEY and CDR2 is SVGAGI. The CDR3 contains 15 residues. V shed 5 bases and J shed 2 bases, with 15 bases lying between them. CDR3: CASSPVGGTNTEAFF. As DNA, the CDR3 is TGTGCCAGCAGTCCAGTCGGGGGAACCAACACTGAAGCTTTCTTT.

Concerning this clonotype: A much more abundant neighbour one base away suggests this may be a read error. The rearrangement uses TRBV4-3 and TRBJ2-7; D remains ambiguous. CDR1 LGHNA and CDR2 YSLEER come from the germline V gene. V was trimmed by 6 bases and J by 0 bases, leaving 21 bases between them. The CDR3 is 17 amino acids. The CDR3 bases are TGCGCCAGCAGACGAGAACCAAACAGAAGTCGCTCCTACGAGCAGTACTTC. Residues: CASRREPNRSRSYEQYF.

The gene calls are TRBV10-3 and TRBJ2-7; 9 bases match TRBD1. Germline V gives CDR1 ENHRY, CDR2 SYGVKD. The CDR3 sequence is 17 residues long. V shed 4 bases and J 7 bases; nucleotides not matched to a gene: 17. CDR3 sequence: CAISGTGATNSCNEQYF. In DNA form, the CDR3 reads TGTGCCATCAGTGGGACAGGGGCAACCAACTCCTGCAATGAGCAGTACTTC.

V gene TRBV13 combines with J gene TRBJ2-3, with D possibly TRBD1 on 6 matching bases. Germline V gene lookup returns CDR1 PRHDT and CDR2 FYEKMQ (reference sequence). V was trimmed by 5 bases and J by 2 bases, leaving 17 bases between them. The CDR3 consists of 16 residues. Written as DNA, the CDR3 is TGTGCCAGCAGCCGCAGGCGACAGGACGACACAGATACGCAGTATTTT. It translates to CASSRRRQDDTDTQYF.

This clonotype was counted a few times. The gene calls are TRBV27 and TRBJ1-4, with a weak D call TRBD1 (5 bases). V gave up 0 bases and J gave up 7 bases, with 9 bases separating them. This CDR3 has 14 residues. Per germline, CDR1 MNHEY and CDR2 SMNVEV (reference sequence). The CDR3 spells CASSLSFRVEKLFF. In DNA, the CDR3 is TGTGCCAGCAGTTTATCGTTCAGGGTTGAAAAACTGTTTTTT.

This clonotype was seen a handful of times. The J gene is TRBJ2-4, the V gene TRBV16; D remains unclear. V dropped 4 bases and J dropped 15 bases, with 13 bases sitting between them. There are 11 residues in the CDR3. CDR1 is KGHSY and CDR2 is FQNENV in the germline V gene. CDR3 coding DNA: TGTGCCAGCAGCCGAGAATTCTATTGGTACTTC. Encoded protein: CASSREFYWYF.

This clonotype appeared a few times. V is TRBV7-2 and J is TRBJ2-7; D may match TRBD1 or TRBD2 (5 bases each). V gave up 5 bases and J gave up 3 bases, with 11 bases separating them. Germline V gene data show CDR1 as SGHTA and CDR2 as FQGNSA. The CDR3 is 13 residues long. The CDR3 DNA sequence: TGTGCCAGCAGCCTAGAGGGGAACTACGAGCAGTACTTC. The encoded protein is CASSLEGNYEQYF.

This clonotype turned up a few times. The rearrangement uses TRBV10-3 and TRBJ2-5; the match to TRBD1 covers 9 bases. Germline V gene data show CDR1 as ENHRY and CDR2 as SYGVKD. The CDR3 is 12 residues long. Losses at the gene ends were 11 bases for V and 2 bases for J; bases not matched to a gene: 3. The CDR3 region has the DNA TGTGCCGCTGGACAGGGGCAAGAGACCCAGTACTTC. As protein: CAAGQGQETQYF.

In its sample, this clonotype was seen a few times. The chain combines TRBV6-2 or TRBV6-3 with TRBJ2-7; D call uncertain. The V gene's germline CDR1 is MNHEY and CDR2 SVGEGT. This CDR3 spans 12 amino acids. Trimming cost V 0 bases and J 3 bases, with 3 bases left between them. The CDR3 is CASSYSNYEQYF. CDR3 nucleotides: TGTGCCAGCAGTTACTCAAACTACGAGCAGTACTTC.

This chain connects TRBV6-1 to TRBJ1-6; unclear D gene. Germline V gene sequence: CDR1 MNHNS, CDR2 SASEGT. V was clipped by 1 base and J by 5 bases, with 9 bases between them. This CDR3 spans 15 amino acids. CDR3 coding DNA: TGTGCCAGCAGTGAAGTTCAAGGGAATAATTCACCCCTCCACTTT. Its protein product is CASSEVQGNNSPLHF.

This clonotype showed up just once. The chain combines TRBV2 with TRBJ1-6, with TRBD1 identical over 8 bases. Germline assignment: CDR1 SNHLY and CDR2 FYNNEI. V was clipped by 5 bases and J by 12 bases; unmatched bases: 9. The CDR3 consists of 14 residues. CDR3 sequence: CASSPWTGSEPLHF. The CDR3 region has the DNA TGTGCCAGCAGTCCATGGACAGGGAGTGAACCCCTCCACTTT.

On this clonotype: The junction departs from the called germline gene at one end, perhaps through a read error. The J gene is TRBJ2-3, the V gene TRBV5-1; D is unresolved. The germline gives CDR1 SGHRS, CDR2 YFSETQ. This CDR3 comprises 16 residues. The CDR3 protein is CARSLEPEISTDTQYF. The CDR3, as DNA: TGCGCCCGCAGCTTGGAGCCGGAAATTAGCACAGATACGCAGTATTTT.

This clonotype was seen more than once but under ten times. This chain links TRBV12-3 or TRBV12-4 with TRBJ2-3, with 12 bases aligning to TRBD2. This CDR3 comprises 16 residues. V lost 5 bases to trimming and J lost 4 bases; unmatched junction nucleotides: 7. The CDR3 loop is CASSPLAGGSADTQYF. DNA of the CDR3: TGTGCCAGCAGTCCACTAGCGGGAGGTTCCGCAGATACGCAGTATTTT.

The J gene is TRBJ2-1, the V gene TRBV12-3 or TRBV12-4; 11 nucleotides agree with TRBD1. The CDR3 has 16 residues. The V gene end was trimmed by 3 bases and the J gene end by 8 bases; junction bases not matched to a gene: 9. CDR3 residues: CASSFDGTGGGYEQFF. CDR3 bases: TGTGCCAGCAGTTTCGATGGGACAGGGGGGGGATATGAGCAGTTCTTC.

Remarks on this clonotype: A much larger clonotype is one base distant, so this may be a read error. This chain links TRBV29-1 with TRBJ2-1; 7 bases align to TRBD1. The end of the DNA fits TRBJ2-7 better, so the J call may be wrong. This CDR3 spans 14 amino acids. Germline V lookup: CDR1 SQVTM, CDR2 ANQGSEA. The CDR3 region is CSVEKDRAYNEQYF. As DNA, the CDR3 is TGCAGCGTTGAGAAAGACAGGGCCTACAATGAGCAGTACTTC.

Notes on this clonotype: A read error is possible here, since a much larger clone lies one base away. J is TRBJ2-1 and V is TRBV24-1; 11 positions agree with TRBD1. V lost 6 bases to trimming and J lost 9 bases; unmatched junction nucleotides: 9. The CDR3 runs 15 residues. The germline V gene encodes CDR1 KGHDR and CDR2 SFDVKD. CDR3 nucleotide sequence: TGTGCCACCAGTAATCCCGGGACAGGGGGACTTGAGCAGTTCTTC. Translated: CATSNPGTGGLEQFF.

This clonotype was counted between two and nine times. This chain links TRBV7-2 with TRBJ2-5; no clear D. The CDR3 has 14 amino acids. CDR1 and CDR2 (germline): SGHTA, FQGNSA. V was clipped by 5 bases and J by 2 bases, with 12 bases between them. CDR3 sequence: CASSPRATQETQYF. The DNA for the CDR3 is TGTGCCAGCAGCCCCCGGGCCACTCAAGAGACCCAGTACTTC.

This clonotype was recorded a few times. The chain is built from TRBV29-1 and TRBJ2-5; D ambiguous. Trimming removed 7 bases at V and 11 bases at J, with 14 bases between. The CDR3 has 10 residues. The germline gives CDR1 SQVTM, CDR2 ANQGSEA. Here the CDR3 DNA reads TGCAGCGCCCGGGTGAATGAGCAGTACTTC. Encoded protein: CSARVNEQYF.

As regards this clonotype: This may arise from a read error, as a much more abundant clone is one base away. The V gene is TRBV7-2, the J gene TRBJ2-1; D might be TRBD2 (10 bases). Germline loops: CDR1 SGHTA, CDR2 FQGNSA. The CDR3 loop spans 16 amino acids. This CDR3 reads CACSYRGLAGANEQFF. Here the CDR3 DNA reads TGTGCCTGCAGCTACAGGGGGCTAGCGGGAGCCAATGAGCAGTTCTTC.

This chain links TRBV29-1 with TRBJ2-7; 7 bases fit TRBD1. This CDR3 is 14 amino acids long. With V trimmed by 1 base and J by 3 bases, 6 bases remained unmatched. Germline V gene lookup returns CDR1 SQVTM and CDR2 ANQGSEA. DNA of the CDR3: TGCAGCGTTGAAGCACCGGGACAGAGCTACGAGCAGTACTTC. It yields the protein CSVEAPGQSYEQYF.

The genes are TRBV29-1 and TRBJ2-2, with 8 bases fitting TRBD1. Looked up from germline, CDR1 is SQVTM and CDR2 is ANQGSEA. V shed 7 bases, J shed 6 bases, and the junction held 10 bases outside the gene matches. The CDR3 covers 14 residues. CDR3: CSAKPGQDPGELFF. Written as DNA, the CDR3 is TGCAGCGCGAAGCCGGGACAGGACCCCGGGGAGCTGTTTTTT.

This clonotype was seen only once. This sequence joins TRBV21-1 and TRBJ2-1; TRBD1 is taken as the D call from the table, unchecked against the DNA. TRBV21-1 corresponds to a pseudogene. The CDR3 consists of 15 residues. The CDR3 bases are TGTGCCAGCAGCAAAGTAAGCCGGACAGGGAAGGAGCAGTTCTTC. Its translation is CASSKVSRTGKEQFF.

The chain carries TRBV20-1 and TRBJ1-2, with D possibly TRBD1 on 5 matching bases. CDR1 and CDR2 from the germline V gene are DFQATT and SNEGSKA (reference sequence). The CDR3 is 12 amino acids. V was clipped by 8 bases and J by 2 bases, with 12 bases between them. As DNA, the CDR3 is TGCAGTACCGGGAGGGACAACTATGGCTACACCTTC. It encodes CSTGRDNYGYTF.

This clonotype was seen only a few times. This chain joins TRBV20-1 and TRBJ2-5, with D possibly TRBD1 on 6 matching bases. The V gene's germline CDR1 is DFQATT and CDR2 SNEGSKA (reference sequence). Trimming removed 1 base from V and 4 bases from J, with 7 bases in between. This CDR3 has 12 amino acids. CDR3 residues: CSARGQVETQYF. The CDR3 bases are TGCAGTGCTAGAGGACAGGTAGAGACCCAGTACTTC.

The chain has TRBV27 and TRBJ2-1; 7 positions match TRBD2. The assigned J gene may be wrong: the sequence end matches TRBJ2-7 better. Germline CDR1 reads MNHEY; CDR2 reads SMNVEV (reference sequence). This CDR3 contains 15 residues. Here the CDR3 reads CASTQWGEGLNEQYF. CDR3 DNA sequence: TGTGCCAGCACCCAGTGGGGGGAGGGCCTCAATGAGCAGTACTTC.

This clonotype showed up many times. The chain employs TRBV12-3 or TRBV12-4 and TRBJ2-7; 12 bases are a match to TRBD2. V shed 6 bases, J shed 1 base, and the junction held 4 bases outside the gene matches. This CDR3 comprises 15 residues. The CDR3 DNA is TGTGCCAGCAGGGAGGGACTAGCGGGTTCCTACGAGCAGTACTTC. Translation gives CASREGLAGSYEQYF.

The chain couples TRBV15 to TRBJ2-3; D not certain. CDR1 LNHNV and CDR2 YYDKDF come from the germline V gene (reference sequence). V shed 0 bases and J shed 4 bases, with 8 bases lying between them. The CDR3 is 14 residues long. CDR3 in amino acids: CATSRDRYADTQYF. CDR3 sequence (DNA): TGTGCCACCAGCAGAGACCGGTACGCAGATACGCAGTATTTT.

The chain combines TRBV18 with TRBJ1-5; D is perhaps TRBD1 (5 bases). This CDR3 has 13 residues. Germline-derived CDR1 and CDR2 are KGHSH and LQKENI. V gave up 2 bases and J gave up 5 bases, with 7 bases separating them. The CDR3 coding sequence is TGTGCCAGCTCACCAGGGGCAGATCAGCCCCAGCATTTT. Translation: CASSPGADQPQHF.

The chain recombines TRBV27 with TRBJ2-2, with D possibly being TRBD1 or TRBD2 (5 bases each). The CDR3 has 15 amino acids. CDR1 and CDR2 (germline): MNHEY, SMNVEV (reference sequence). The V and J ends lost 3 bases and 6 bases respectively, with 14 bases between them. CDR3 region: CASSFLERGAGELFF. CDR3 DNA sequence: TGTGCCAGCAGTTTTTTAGAGAGGGGCGCCGGGGAGCTGTTTTTT.